This T cell receptor (beta chain) was found in a study of lymphopenia after photon versus proton radiotherapy. Germline assignment: CDR1 SGHTA and CDR2 FQGTGA. The CDR3 loop spans 16 amino acids. V was trimmed by 5 bases and J by 5 bases, leaving 19 bases between them. Assay used: immunoSEQ multiplex PCR; TCRdb lists only in-frame clones, some missing. Found here are 30,000 to 40,000 clones, around 82% of them singletons; the top ten hold more than 14%. The rearrangement links TRBV7-3 to TRBJ2-1; tentative D call: TRBD1 (6 bases). This clonotype was sampled from a woman in her 70s with pancreatic cancer. The sample in question was peripheral blood, obtained from a patient treated with proton-based radiotherapy. CDR3 DNA: TGTGCCAGCAGCAAAGGGGTAGGGCAGGGGAACAATGAGCAGTTCTTC. It specifies CASSKGVGQGNNEQFF.